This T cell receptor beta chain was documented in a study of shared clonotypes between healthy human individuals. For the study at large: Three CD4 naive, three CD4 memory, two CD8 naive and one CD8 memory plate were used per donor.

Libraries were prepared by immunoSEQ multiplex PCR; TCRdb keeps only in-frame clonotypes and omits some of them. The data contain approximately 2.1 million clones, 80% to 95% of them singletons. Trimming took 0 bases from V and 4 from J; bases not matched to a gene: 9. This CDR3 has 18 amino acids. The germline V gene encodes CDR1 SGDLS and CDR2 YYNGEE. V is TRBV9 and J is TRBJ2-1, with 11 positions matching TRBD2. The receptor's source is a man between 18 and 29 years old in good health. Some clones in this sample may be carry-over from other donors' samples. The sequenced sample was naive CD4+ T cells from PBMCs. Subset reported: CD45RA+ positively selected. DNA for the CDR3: TGTGCCAGCAGCGTAGCGGTCACTAGCGGGAGTCGGTACAATGAGCAGTTCTTC. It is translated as CASSVAVTSGSRYNEQFF.